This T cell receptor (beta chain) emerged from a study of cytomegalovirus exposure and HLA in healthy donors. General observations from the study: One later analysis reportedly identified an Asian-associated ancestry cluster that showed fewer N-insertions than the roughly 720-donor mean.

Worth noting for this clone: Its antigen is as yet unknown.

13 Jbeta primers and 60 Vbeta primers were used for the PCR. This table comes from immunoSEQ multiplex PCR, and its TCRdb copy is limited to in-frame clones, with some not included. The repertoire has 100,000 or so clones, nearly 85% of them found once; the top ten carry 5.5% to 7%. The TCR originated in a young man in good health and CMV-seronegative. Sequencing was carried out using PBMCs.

This CDR3 reads CASRPLPGQAPPGPYEQYF. CDR3 bases: TGTGCCAGCAGACCCCTACCGGGACAGGCCCCACCAGGGCCCTACGAGCAGTACTTC. The genes are TRBV7-9 and TRBJ2-5; 8 nucleotides match TRBD1. The end of the DNA fits TRBJ2-7 better, so the J call may be wrong. The CDR3 spans 19 residues. Germline CDR1 reads SEHNR; CDR2 reads FQNEAQ (reference sequence).